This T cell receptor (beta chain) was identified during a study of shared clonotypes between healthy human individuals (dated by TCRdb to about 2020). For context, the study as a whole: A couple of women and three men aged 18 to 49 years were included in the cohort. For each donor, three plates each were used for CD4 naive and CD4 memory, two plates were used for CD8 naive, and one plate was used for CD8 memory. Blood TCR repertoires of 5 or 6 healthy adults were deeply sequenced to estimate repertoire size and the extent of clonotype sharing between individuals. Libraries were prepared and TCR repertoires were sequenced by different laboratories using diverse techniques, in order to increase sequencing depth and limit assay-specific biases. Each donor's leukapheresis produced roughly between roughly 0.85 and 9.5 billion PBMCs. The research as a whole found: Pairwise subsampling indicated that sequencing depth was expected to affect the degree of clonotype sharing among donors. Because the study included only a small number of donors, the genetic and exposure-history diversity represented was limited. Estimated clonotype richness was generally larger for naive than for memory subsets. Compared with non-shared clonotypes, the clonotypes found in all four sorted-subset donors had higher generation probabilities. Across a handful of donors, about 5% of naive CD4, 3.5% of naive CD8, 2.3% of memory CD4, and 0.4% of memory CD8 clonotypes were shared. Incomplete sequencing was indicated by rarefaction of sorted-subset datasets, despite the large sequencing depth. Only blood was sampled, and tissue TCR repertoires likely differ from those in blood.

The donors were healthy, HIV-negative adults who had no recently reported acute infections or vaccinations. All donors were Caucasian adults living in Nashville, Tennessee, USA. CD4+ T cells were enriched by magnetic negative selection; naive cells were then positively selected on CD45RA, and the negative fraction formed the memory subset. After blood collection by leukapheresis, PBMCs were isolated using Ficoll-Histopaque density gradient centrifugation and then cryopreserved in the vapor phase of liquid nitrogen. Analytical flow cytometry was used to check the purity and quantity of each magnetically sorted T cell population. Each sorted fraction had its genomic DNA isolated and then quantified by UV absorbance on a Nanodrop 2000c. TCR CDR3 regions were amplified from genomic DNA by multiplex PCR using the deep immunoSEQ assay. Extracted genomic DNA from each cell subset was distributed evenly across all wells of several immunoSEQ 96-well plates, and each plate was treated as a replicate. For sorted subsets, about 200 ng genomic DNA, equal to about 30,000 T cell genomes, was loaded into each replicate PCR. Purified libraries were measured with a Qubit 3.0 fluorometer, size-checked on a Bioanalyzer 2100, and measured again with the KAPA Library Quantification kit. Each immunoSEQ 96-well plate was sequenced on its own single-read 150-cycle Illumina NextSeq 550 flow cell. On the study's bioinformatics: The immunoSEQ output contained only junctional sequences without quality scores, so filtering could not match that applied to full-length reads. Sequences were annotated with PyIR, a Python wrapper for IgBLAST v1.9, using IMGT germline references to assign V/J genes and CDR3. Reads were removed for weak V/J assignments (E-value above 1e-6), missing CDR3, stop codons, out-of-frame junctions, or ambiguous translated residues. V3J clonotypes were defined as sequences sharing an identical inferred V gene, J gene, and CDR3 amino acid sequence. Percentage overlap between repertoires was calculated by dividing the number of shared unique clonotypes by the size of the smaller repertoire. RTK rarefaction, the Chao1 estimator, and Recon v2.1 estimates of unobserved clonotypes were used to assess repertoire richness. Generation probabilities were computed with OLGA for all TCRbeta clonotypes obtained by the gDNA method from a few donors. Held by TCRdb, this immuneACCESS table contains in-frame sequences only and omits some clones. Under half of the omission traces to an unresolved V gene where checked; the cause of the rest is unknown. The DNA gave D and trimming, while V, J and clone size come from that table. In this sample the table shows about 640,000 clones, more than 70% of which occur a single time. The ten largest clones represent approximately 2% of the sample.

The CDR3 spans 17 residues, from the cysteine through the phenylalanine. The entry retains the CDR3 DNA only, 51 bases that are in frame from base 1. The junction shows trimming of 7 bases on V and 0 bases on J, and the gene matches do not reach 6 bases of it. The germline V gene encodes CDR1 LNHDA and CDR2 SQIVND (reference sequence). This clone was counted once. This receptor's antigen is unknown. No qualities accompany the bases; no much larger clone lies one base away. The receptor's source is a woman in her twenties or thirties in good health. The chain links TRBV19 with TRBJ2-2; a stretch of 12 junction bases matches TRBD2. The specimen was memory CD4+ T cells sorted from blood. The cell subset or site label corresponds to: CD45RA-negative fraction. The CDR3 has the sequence CASMRGTSGPNTGELFF. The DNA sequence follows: TGTGCCAGTATGCGGGGGACTAGCGGGCCGAACACCGGGGAGCTGTTTTTT.